The 14 T cell receptor beta chains below all came from one sample that was sequenced in a study of blood T cell repertoires in COVID-19. The method was immunoSEQ multiplex PCR; TCRdb's version includes in-frame clones alone and lacks a portion of them. The data hold 200,000 to 300,000 clones, with over 80% observed a single time. Sequences were obtained from PBMCs or T cells enriched from blood (not recorded which). These receptor sequences come from a man over 45 who had been exposed to COVID-19.

V is TRBV18 and J is TRBJ1-2; no clear D. The CDR3 has 13 amino acids. Germline CDR1 KGHSH, CDR2 LQKENI. The ends were cut back, 3 bases at V and 4 bases at J, with 9 bases in the middle. The DNA for the CDR3 is TGTGCCAGCTCACCCCCTCGTCTCTATGGCTACACCTTC. Encoded protein: CASSPPRLYGYTF. Using reference TRBV18 and TRBJ1-2 for the parts outside the CDR3, the full variable domain is NAGVMQNPRHLVRRRGQEARLRCSPMKGHSHVYWYRQLPEEGLKFMVYLQKENIIDESGMPKERFSAEFPKEGPSILRIQQVVRGDSAAYFCASSPPRLYGYTFGSGTRLTVV.

The CDR3: CASSEWRGTKGSNQPQHF. CDR3 sequence (DNA): TGTGCCAGCAGTGAGTGGAGGGGAACGAAGGGTAGCAATCAGCCCCAGCATTTT. The rearrangement joins TRBV6-1 to TRBJ1-5, with D possibly TRBD1 on 5 matching bases. Germline assignment: CDR1 MNHNS and CDR2 SASEGT. V lost 3 bases and J 0 bases, leaving 18 bases between the germline ends. The CDR3 contains 18 residues.

This chain connects TRBV28 to TRBJ1-2; the D gene is possibly TRBD1 (5 bases). Per the germline V gene, CDR1 is MDHEN and CDR2 is SYDVKM. The CDR3 totals 13 residues. Trimming took 8 bases from V and 4 from J, leaving 14 bases between them. This CDR3 reads CASSSGFGYGYTF. The CDR3 nucleotides read TGTGCCAGCTCCTCAGGGTTCGGCTATGGCTACACCTTC.

The V and J genes are TRBV7-9 and TRBJ1-6; no reliable D call. This CDR3 has 13 residues. Germline V CDR1 and CDR2: SEHNR, FQNEAQ (reference sequence). V lost 1 base and J 9 bases, leaving 7 bases between the germline ends. CDR3 loop: CASSLVDTSPLHF. In DNA, the CDR3 is TGTGCCAGCAGCTTAGTTGACACTTCACCCCTCCACTTT.

The V gene is TRBV4-2, the J gene TRBJ2-1; possibly TRBD2 for D (7 bases). The CDR3 is made up of 17 amino acids. The V and J ends lost 2 bases and 4 bases respectively, with 18 bases between them. CDR1 is LGHNA, CDR2 YNFKEQ, per germline. The DNA of the CDR3 is TGTGCCAGCAGCCAATGGGGGGGGCCGAATAAGTACAATGAGCAGTTCTTC. Translating gives CASSQWGGPNKYNEQFF.

The sample holds one count of this clone. This chain uses TRBV2 with TRBJ1-2, with 9 bases aligning to TRBD1. The CDR3 consists of 12 residues. Germline V gives CDR1 SNHLY, CDR2 FYNNEI. Trimming at V came to 8 bases and at J to 5 bases, leaving 3 bases not matched to a gene. CDR3 in DNA: TGTGCCAGCGGGACAGGGCGGTATGGCTACACCTTC. Translation gives CASGTGRYGYTF. Full variable domain (rest looked up from reference TRBV2 and TRBJ1-2): EPEVTQTPSHQVTQMGQEVILRCVPISNHLYFYWYRQILGQKVEFLVSFYNNEISEKSEIFDDQFSVERPDGSNFTLKIRSTKLEDSAMYFCASGTGRYGYTFGSGTRLTVV.

The rearrangement uses TRBV6-5 and TRBJ1-1, with D possibly matching TRBD1 (5 bases). V was shortened by 2 bases and J by 2 bases, with 12 bases between the two germline ends. CDR1 is MNHEY, CDR2 SVGAGI, per germline. The CDR3 runs to 15 residues. CDR3 nucleotides: TGTGCCAGCAGTTACCGGGTGGGGGGTAACACTGAAGCTTTCTTT. The encoded protein is CASSYRVGGNTEAFF.

The chain employs TRBV5-6 and TRBJ1-5; D is ambiguous. CDR1 is SGHDT, CDR2 YYEEEE, per germline. This CDR3 has 12 amino acids. Trimming shortened V by 5 bases and J by 5 bases, and 8 bases separated the two germline ends. CDR3 nucleotide sequence: TGTGCCAGCAGTCGCGGGGATCAGCCCCAGCATTTT. It translates to CASSRGDQPQHF.

The rearrangement links TRBV2 to TRBJ2-1, with 14 bases aligning to TRBD2. The CDR3 is 16 amino acids. Trimming took 7 bases from V and 9 from J; bases not matched to a gene: 11. Germline CDR1 SNHLY, CDR2 FYNNEI. CDR3 residues: CASTSWGLAGVSEQFF. DNA of the CDR3: TGTGCCAGCACTTCTTGGGGACTAGCGGGAGTCAGTGAGCAGTTCTTC.

V gene TRBV3-1 (or the pseudogene TRBV3-2) combines with J gene TRBJ2-3, with a weak D call TRBD1 (6 bases). V lost 0 bases and J 6 bases, leaving 10 bases between the germline ends. Germline V gene lookup returns CDR1 LGHDT and CDR2 YNNKEL (reference sequence). This CDR3 is 14 amino acids long. The CDR3 spells CASSQDMGADTQYF. CDR3 nucleotides: TGTGCCAGCAGCCAAGATATGGGGGCGGATACGCAGTATTTT.

The chain recombines TRBV5-8 with TRBJ2-2; 7 nucleotides align to TRBD1. The CDR3 has 15 residues. V lost 3 bases and J lost 3; bases outside the gene matches: 5. The V gene's germline CDR1 is SGHTS and CDR2 YDEGEE. CDR3 protein: CASSWGTDDTGELFF. For the CDR3, the DNA is TGTGCCAGCAGCTGGGGGACAGACGACACCGGGGAGCTGTTTTTT. The full variable domain, rest sourced from reference TRBV5-8 and TRBJ2-2, is EAGVTQSPTHLIKTRGQQATLRCSPISGHTSVYWYQQALGLGLQFLLWYDEGEERNRGNFPPRFSGRQFPNYSSELNVNALELEDSALYLCASSWGTDDTGELFFGEGSRLTVL.

The V call is TRBV27, the J call TRBJ1-6; TRBD1 matches at 7 bases. The junction had 8 bases not matched to a gene; V was cut back by 0 bases and J by 9 bases. CDR1 is MNHEY and CDR2 is SMNVEV in the germline V gene (reference sequence). CDR3 length: 16 amino acids. CDR3 sequence: CASSLSQWGDSSPLHF. In DNA, the CDR3 is TGTGCCAGCAGTTTATCGCAATGGGGGGACAGTTCACCCCTCCACTTT.

The chain joins TRBV2 to TRBJ1-5, with TRBD1 matching over 9 bases. The CDR3 has 16 residues. Germline CDR1 and CDR2: SNHLY and FYNNEI. V lost 5 bases and J lost 0; bases outside the gene matches: 5. In DNA, the CDR3 is TGTGCCAGCAGTCCCGACAGGGGGTATAGCAATCAGCCCCAGCATTTT. The encoded protein is CASSPDRGYSNQPQHF.

The chain is built from TRBV13 and TRBJ1-5; the match to TRBD1 covers 7 bases. V dropped 2 bases and J dropped 3; count of bases not matched to a gene: 4. This CDR3 is 15 amino acids long. Germline values: CDR1 PRHDT, CDR2 FYEKMQ (reference sequence). The CDR3, as DNA: TGTGCCAGCAGCTTAAGGGACAGATACAATCAGCCCCAGCATTTT. Translation gives CASSLRDRYNQPQHF.